This TCR beta chain emerged from a study of identical twins. Study-level findings and limits: Clonotypes of the beta chain that were abundant in cord blood carried fewer insertions (memory repertoires showed none). Cross-sectional statistics, not tracking of the same donors, supported the conclusions.

The CDR3 loop spans 15 amino acids. Germline V gene lookup returns CDR1 LNHDA and CDR2 SQIVND (reference sequence). V shed 2 bases and J 5 bases; nucleotides not matched to a gene: 3. For this clonotype: Its antigen remains unidentified.

The authors used template switching to add a universal primer site and gave cDNA unique molecular identifiers. MiXCR, run by TCRdb on the 5' RACE reads, gives a single entry per CDR3 protein. The table records a few hundred thousand distinct CDR3 sequences, around 8.3% of them present only once. The data also belong to a second study, concerning yellow fever vaccine responses in identical twins. Turning to that study: Reports say the vaccine T cell response in twins looked partly convergent and partly personalized.

The specimen sequenced was CD8+ T cells sorted from blood. This clonotype originated in a woman aged 18-30 years in good health. The chain combines TRBV19 with TRBJ2-1; 10 positions agree with TRBD2. The CDR3 protein is CASSILAGADNEQFF. CDR3 DNA sequence: TGTGCCAGTAGTATACTAGCGGGGGCAGACAATGAGCAGTTCTTC.